This T cell receptor beta chain was found in a study of lymphopenia after photon versus proton radiotherapy. Study-wide results and caveats: Only patients who died were analyzed for survival; proton advantage is unproven. Oligoclonal CD8+ Temra expansion after nadir drove photon patients' diversity drop. Larger post-nadir TCR diversity loss correlated inversely with survival in deceased patients. Under photons, naive T cells and diversity fell while effector/memory populations rose.

For this clone: Antigen unknown.

The method was immunoSEQ multiplex PCR; TCRdb's version includes in-frame clones alone and lacks a portion of them. The sample records roughly 18,000 clones, approximately 86% being singletons. Trimming shortened V by 0 bases and J by 1 base, and 4 bases separated the two germline ends. The germline V gene encodes CDR1 SGDLS and CDR2 YYNGEE. The CDR3 is 14 residues long. The sequencing used peripheral blood, collected from a patient treated with proton-based radiotherapy. The receptor was isolated from a man between 70 and 80 years old with pancreatic cancer. This rearrangement joins TRBV9 to TRBJ2-2, with D unresolved. The CDR3 region has the DNA TGTGCCAGCAGCGTAGTTCAGAACACCGGGGAGCTGTTTTTT. This sequence encodes CASSVVQNTGELFF.